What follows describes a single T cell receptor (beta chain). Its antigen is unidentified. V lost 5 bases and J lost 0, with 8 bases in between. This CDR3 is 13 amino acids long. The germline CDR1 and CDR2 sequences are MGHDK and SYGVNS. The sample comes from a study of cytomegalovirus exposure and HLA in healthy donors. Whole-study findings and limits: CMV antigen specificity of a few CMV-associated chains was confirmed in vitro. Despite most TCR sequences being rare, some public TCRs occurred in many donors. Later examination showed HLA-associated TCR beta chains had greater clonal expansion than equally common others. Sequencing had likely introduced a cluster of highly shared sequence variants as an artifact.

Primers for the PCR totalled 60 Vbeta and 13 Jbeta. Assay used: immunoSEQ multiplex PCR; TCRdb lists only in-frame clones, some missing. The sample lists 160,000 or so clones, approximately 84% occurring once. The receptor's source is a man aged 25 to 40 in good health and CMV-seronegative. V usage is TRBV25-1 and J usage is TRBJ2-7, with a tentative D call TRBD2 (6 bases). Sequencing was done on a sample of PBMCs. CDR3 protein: CASSQDYSYEQYF. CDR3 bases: TGTGCCAGCAGTCAGGACTACTCCTACGAGCAGTACTTC.